Reported below is one TCR beta chain. These data come from a study of blood T cells in healthy people across ages. Each donor was a healthy Caucasian individual from Russia, aged about 6 to 90. J gave up 5 bases and V 4 bases, and 17 bases lay outside the gene matches. In germline, CDR1 is SGDLS, CDR2 YYNGEE. The length of the CDR3 is 19 residues. It was with a sample-barcoded 5' primer and a J-beta primer mix that a second PCR of about 6 to 12 cycles was run. Every single cDNA molecule received a tag from a template-switch adaptor with 12 random nucleotides. TCRdb passed the 5' RACE reads through MiXCR, listing each CDR3 protein once. The top ten hold 40% to 50% of the sample, which has roughly 720,000 distinct CDR3 sequences, less than 70% seen once.

This sequence was found in a man older than 75 in good health. This chain joins TRBV9 and TRBJ2-2, with 10 positions matching TRBD1. Input material: blood. This CDR3 is CASSTLRGTGAAGTGELFF. Here the CDR3 DNA reads TGTGCCAGCAGCACCCTACGAGGGACAGGGGCCGCGGGGACCGGGGAGCTGTTTTTT. The full variable domain, with the rest looked up from reference TRBV9 and TRBJ2-2, is DSGVTQTPKHLITATGQRVTLRCSPRSGDLSVYWYQQSLDQGLQFLIQYYNGEERAKGNILERFSAQQFPDLHSELNLSSLELGDSALYFCASSTLRGTGAAGTGELFFGEGSRLTVL.